A single sample gave rise to the 24 T cell receptor beta chains below, sequenced in a study of T cells in Graves' hyperthyroidism and ophthalmopathy. Researchers amplified the TCR beta CDR3 regions from RNA transcripts. HTBI primers were employed in a first-round RT-PCR of the TCR CDR3. TCRdb recomputed calls from the multiplex PCR reads with MiXCR, one row per CDR3 protein. The table includes roughly 500,000 distinct CDR3 sequences, around 50% detected once. Sequences were obtained from peripheral blood or thyroid tissue (not recorded which). The source of these receptors is an adult woman with Graves' disease, either hyperthyroidism or ophthalmopathy (not recorded which).

This clonotype was counted at least ten times. The chain links TRBV12-3 or TRBV12-4 to TRBJ1-1, with 7 bases that match TRBD1. The CDR3 covers 15 residues. V gave up 6 bases and J gave up 0 bases; unmatched junction bases: 7. As DNA, the CDR3 is TGTGCCAGCAGCCCTGAGGGGGCCGTGAACACTGAAGCTTTCTTT. Residues: CASSPEGAVNTEAFF.

Points on this clonotype: This could be a read error, since a much larger clone is one nucleotide away. The chain is built from TRBV20-1 and TRBJ2-7; D is undetermined. This CDR3 is built from 13 residues. Germline CDR1 DFQATT, CDR2 SNEGSKA (reference sequence). The CDR3 here is CSARSGFLYEHYF. The CDR3 DNA reads TGCAGTGCTAGGTCCGGGTTTCTCTACGAGCACTACTTC.

This chain uses TRBV10-3 with TRBJ1-1, with D hard to call. Per germline, CDR1 ENHRY and CDR2 SYGVKD. The CDR3 is 13 residues long. The germline V and J ends were trimmed by 10 bases and 2 bases, with 14 bases remaining between them. The CDR3 spells CASHKAGNTEAFF. DNA of the CDR3: TGTGCCAGTCACAAGGCGGGAAACACTGAAGCTTTCTTT.

The V gene is TRBV7-2, the J gene TRBJ1-3; the D is unclear. Germline CDR1 reads SGHTA; CDR2 reads FQGNSA. Trimming pared 1 base from V and 3 bases from J, leaving 7 bases between. This CDR3 has 14 amino acids. CDR3 in amino acids: CASSLGWGGNTIYF. CDR3 nucleotides: TGTGCCAGCAGCTTAGGGTGGGGTGGAAACACCATATATTTT.

This clonotype was counted a few times. V and J are TRBV7-9 and TRBJ1-2; D gene unclear. The CDR3 totals 14 residues. With 5 bases removed from V and 6 bases from J, the gap between germline ends came to 16 bases. Per the germline V gene, CDR1 is SEHNR and CDR2 is FQNEAQ (reference sequence). The CDR3 loop reads CASSPQRVGNGYTF. In DNA, the CDR3 is TGTGCCAGCAGCCCGCAAAGGGTTGGGAATGGCTACACCTTC. Based on the CDR3 plus reference TRBV7-9 and TRBJ1-2, the full variable domain is DTGVSQNPRHKITKRGQNVTFRCDPISEHNRLYWYRQTLGQGPEFLTYFQNEAQLEKSRLLSDRFSAERPKGSFSTLEIQRTEQGDSAMYLCASSPQRVGNGYTFGSGTRLTVV.

This clonotype was counted at least ten times. This chain uses TRBV7-9 with TRBJ1-1; D is unclear. CDR1 is SEHNR and CDR2 is FQNEAQ in the germline V gene (reference sequence). V shed 5 bases and J shed 7 bases, with 14 bases lying between them. The CDR3 is 13 residues long. The CDR3 nucleotides are TGTGCCAGCAGCCTACTACAAGTGGATGAAGCTTTCTTT. This translates into CASSLLQVDEAFF. The full variable domain, rest sourced from reference TRBV7-9 and TRBJ1-1, is DTGVSQNPRHKITKRGQNVTFRCDPISEHNRLYWYRQTLGQGPEFLTYFQNEAQLEKSRLLSDRFSAERPKGSFSTLEIQRTEQGDSAMYLCASSLLQVDEAFFGQGTRLTVV.

To note about this clonotype: Given a much more abundant clone one base away, this may be a read error. This rearrangement joins TRBV7-2 to TRBJ2-2; D gene unclear. Germline CDR1 and CDR2: SGHTA and FQGNSA. CDR3 length: 11 amino acids. V lost 2 bases to trimming and J lost 7 bases, with 2 bases between them. This CDR3 reads CASSLFGELFF. In DNA form, the CDR3 reads TGTGCCAGCAGCTTATTCGGGGAGCTGTTTTTT.

This clonotype was recorded many times. The chain has TRBV7-9 and TRBJ2-7; D call uncertain. Trimming removed 1 base at V and 6 bases at J, with 7 bases between. There are 12 residues in the CDR3. From germline, CDR1 is SEHNR and CDR2 FQNEAQ (reference sequence). CDR3 in amino acids: CASSLGSGEQYF. CDR3 nucleotides: TGTGCCAGCAGCTTAGGATCAGGCGAGCAGTACTTC.

This clonotype showed up just once. The V gene is TRBV9, the J gene TRBJ2-2; possible D gene TRBD1, 5 bases. The length of the CDR3 is 15 residues. Trimming shortened V by 4 bases and J by 3 bases, and 13 bases separated the two germline ends. Per the germline V gene, CDR1 is SGDLS and CDR2 is YYNGEE. The DNA of the CDR3 is TGTGCCAGCAGCTCCGACTCAGGGTACACCGGGGAGCTGTTTTTT. It translates to CASSSDSGYTGELFF. Full variable domain (rest looked up from reference TRBV9 and TRBJ2-2): DSGVTQTPKHLITATGQRVTLRCSPRSGDLSVYWYQQSLDQGLQFLIQYYNGEERAKGNILERFSAQQFPDLHSELNLSSLELGDSALYFCASSSDSGYTGELFFGEGSRLTVL.

This clonotype was seen ten or more times. This chain links TRBV6-2 or TRBV6-3 with TRBJ2-5, with a tentative D call TRBD2 (5 bases). The CDR3 spans 15 residues. V was cut by 2 bases and J by 0 bases, with 10 bases left in between. Germline V CDR1 and CDR2: MNHEY, SVGEGT. The chain's CDR3 is CASSYAGVYQETQYF. CDR3 DNA sequence: TGTGCCAGCAGTTACGCCGGGGTGTACCAAGAGACCCAGTACTTC.

The chain couples TRBV10-3 to TRBJ2-2; 8 nucleotides agree with TRBD2. Germline values: CDR1 ENHRY, CDR2 SYGVKD. This CDR3 comprises 17 residues. V lost 5 bases, J lost 0 bases, and 8 bases stayed unmatched. The CDR3 DNA sequence: TGTGCCATCAGTAGAGCCGGGGGGGGTGCGAACACCGGGGAGCTGTTTTTT. Translation gives CAISRAGGGANTGELFF.

In this sample, this clonotype turned up a few times. The CDR3 region is CASSFDRDRNYEQYF. The CDR3 DNA sequence: TGTGCCAGCAGCTTCGACCGGGACAGGAACTACGAGCAGTACTTC. The chain carries TRBV5-8 and TRBJ2-7; 8 nucleotides match TRBD1. The CDR3 contains 15 residues. V gave up 2 bases and J gave up 3 bases; unmatched junction bases: 7. In germline, CDR1 is SGHTS, CDR2 YDEGEE.

There are a few counts of this clonotype. The chain combines TRBV5-5 with TRBJ2-5; 8 nucleotides line up with TRBD1. CDR1 is SGHKS and CDR2 is YYEKEE in the germline V gene (reference sequence). The ends lost 5 bases at V and 5 bases at J; junction bases unmatched: 8. The length of the CDR3 is 14 residues. CDR3 amino acids: CASRGQGGVETQYF. The CDR3 coding sequence is TGTGCCAGCAGAGGACAGGGCGGTGTGGAGACCCAGTACTTC.

This clonotype was seen ten or more times. The gene calls are TRBV5-1 and TRBJ1-1; D call uncertain. The length of the CDR3 is 14 residues. Germline loops: CDR1 SGHRS, CDR2 YFSETQ. V lost 0 bases to trimming and J lost 0 bases, with 6 bases between them. The CDR3 region is CASSLDTVNTEAFF. The CDR3 bases are TGCGCCAGCAGCTTGGATACGGTGAACACTGAAGCTTTCTTT.

V and J are TRBV20-1 and TRBJ1-1, with TRBD1 as a possible D gene (5 bases). The CDR3 runs to 13 residues. Per the germline V gene, CDR1 is DFQATT and CDR2 is SNEGSKA (reference sequence). V was trimmed by 1 base and J by 4 bases, leaving 10 bases between them. DNA for the CDR3: TGCAGTGCTAGAGTAGGGACGGGCACTGAAGCTTTCTTT. Protein product: CSARVGTGTEAFF.

This clonotype was recorded at least ten times. The chain combines TRBV2 with TRBJ1-3; 7 bases align to TRBD1. This CDR3 region has 14 residues. Germline CDR1 and CDR2: SNHLY and FYNNEI. V trimming: 4 bases; J trimming: 5 bases; junction bases outside the gene matches: 5. The CDR3 DNA reads as TGTGCCAGCAGTGGACAGGGAGTAAGAAACACCATATATTTT. Translation gives CASSGQGVRNTIYF.

V is TRBV11-2 and J is TRBJ2-3, with TRBD2 matching 7 bases. The CDR3 covers 11 residues. Germline V lookup: CDR1 SGHAT, CDR2 FQNNGV. With 10 bases clipped from V and 6 bases from J, the junction kept 4 bases outside the gene matches. Here the CDR3 reads CATARGDTQYF. The CDR3 DNA reads as TGTGCCACCGCGCGGGGGGATACGCAGTATTTT.

The rearrangement joins TRBV29-1 to TRBJ2-7; D is possibly TRBD2 (7 bases). Between the trimmed V and J ends, which lost 8 bases and 7 bases, there was a span of 18 bases. Germline assignment: CDR1 SQVTM and CDR2 ANQGSEA. The CDR3 spans 12 residues. CDR3 protein: CSRGGGFVEQYF. The CDR3, as DNA: TGCAGCAGGGGGGGGGGCTTTGTGGAGCAGTACTTC.

V gene TRBV15 combines with J gene TRBJ1-1; D is uncertain. The CDR3 has 18 residues. With 0 bases removed from V and 4 bases from J, the gap between germline ends came to 21 bases. Germline V gene data show CDR1 as LNHNV and CDR2 as YYDKDF (reference sequence). This CDR3 is CATSRDPPLARLFTEAFF. CDR3 coding DNA: TGTGCCACCAGCAGAGATCCGCCGTTAGCCCGATTGTTCACTGAAGCTTTCTTT.

This clonotype was seen a few times. This chain uses TRBV4-1 with TRBJ2-5, with D tentatively TRBD1 or TRBD2 (6 bases each). V was clipped by 0 bases and J by 7 bases, with 9 bases between them. Germline V gives CDR1 MGHRA, CDR2 YSYEKL. The CDR3 has 13 amino acids. The CDR3 coding sequence is TGCGCCAGCAGCCAAGATAAGGGGGGGACCCAGTACTTC. Translated, it gives CASSQDKGGTQYF.

As to this clonotype: Possible read error: a much larger clone is one base away. V and J are TRBV28 and TRBJ1-2; D is ambiguous. CDR1 and CDR2 from the germline V gene are MDHEN and SYDVKM. CDR3 length equals 14 residues. The ends were cut back, 3 bases at V and 1 base at J, with 9 bases in the middle. CDR3 in amino acids: CASSLQRLNYGYTF. CDR3 DNA: TGTGCCAGCAGTTTGCAACGTCTTAACTATGGCTACACCTTC.

As concerns this clonotype: Compared with germline, one end of the junction differs, possibly owing to a read error. J is TRBJ2-2 and V is TRBV2; D not certain. This CDR3 is 12 amino acids long. The germline gives CDR1 SNHLY, CDR2 FYNNEI. CDR3 sequence: CSSSLRAGELFF. Written as DNA, the CDR3 is TGTTCCAGCAGCTTAAGGGCGGGGGAGCTGTTTTTT. The full variable domain, with the rest looked up from reference TRBV2 and TRBJ2-2, is EPEVTQTPSHQVTQMGQEVILRCVPISNHLYFYWYRQILGQKVEFLVSFYNNEISEKSEIFDDQFSVERPDGSNFTLKIRSTKLEDSAMYFCSSSLRAGELFFGEGSRLTVL.

This clonotype was picked up a small number of times. This rearrangement joins TRBV20-1 to TRBJ2-7; 13 positions agree with TRBD2. The J segment lost 2 bases and the V segment lost 4 bases, leaving 2 bases of the junction unmatched. CDR3 length: 14 amino acids. Germline V CDR1 and CDR2: DFQATT, SNEGSKA (reference sequence). The chain's CDR3 is CSATGLAGAYEQYF. DNA for the CDR3: TGCAGTGCTACCGGACTAGCGGGGGCCTACGAGCAGTACTTC.

Turning to this clonotype: One junction end does not reproduce the germline sequence, and a read error may be involved. J is TRBJ2-5 and V is TRBV29-1, with unresolved D. The germline V gene has CDR1 SQVTM and CDR2 ANQGSEA. The CDR3 has 10 residues. The CDR3 sequence: CSAEMETQYF. The CDR3 nucleotides read TGCAGCGCTGAAATGGAGACCCAGTACTTC.